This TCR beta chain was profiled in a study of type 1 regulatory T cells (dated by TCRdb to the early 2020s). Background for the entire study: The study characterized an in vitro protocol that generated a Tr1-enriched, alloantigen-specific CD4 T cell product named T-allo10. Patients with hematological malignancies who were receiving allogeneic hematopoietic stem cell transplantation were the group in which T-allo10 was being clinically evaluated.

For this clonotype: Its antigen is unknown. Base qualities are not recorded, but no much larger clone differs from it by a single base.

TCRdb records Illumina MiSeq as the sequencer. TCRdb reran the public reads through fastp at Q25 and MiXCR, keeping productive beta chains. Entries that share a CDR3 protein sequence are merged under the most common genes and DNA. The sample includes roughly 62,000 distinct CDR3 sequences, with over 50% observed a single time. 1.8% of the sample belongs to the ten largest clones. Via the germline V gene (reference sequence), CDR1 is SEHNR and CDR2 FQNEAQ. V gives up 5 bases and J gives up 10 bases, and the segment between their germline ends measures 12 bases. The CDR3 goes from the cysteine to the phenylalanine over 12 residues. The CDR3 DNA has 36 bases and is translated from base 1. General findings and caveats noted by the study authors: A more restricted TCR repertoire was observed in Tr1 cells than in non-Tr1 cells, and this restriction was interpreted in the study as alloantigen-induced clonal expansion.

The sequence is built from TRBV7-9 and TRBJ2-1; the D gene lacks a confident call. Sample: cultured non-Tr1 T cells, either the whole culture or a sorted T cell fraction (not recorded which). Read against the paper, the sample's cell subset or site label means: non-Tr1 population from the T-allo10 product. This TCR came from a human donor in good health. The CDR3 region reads CASSPPGPEQFF. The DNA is TGTGCCAGCAGCCCACCCGGGCCAGAGCAGTTCTTC.